This is a list of T cell receptor beta chains from one sample in a study of blood T cell repertoires in COVID-19. TCRdb keeps only in-frame clones here, not all; method: immunoSEQ multiplex PCR. The sample contains more than 150,000 clones, 80% to 90% of which appear only once. Material: peripheral blood. These receptors came from a man in his sixties or seventies with active or convalescent COVID-19. CDR3s include the opening cysteine and the closing phenylalanine or tryptophan. A D gene is named only where the DNA matches it firmly. Part of the rows lack a size; the others show once, few, many or a class for expanded clones.

j_call d_call clone_size v_call cdr3_aa
TRBJ1-2 TRBD1 - TRBV5-1 CASSPGQAGGGYTF
TRBJ1-2 - once TRBV18 CASSPEGIGYGYTF
TRBJ2-1 - - TRBV7-8 CASSLPGRGYEQFF
TRBJ2-1 - - TRBV6-5 CASSHDRSGYNEQFF
TRBJ1-1 - - TRBV5-4 CASSPERVTEAFF
TRBJ1-1 - - TRBV6-5 CALRDTQAFF
TRBJ1-2 TRBD1 many TRBV6-6 CASNPRDRAYTF
TRBJ2-7 - - TRBV28 CASSAGTVLYEQYF
TRBJ2-5 - - TRBV15 CATGQRLQETQYF
TRBJ2-5 TRBD1 - TRBV25-1 CASSGDSGLETQYF
TRBJ1-6 - - TRBV19 CASRAGASPLHF
TRBJ2-2 - - TRBV11-2 CASSPLGTFTGELFF
TRBJ2-3 - - TRBV11-3 CASSLGLANTDTQYF
TRBJ2-2 TRBD1 - TRBV18 CASSQSGTGLAGELFF
TRBJ1-6 - - TRBV19 CASQDRVDSPLHF
TRBJ1-5 TRBD1 - TRBV18 CASSSDRANLGVPQHF
TRBJ1-1 - - TRBV5-1 CASSRGEGDTEAFF
TRBJ2-3 TRBD1 - TRBV11-2 CASSSRGRLSTDTQYF
TRBJ2-3 TRBD2 - TRBV9 CASSVLPSGRRTDTQYF
TRBJ1-1 TRBD1 - TRBV3-1/TRBV3-2 CASSRRSGGENTEAFF
TRBJ2-7 - - TRBV1 CTSSQASDTQGIVYEQYF
TRBJ1-5 - - TRBV30 CAWSRTYYSNQPQHF
TRBJ1-3 - - TRBV28 CASSRFDSGNTIYF
TRBJ2-6 TRBD1 - TRBV7-6 CASSPGTGGEGANVLTF
TRBJ1-5 - - TRBV11-2 CASSVGLNQPQHF
TRBJ1-2 - few TRBV23-1 CASSQWEPTGSLPGYTF
TRBJ1-6 - - TRBV7-2 CASRRDFRSSYNSPLHF
TRBJ1-1 - - TRBV12-3/TRBV12-4 CASTLPPNTEAFF
TRBJ2-4 - - TRBV6-5 CASSPPGRTKNIQYF
TRBJ1-2 TRBD1 - TRBV9 CASSVGDSFYGYTF
TRBJ1-3 - - TRBV5-1 CASSRSSGNTIYF
TRBJ1-5 - - TRBV7-2 CASSLYPGNSNQPQHF
TRBJ2-3 - once TRBV7-2 CASRTSPGGAGADTQYF
TRBJ2-7 - - TRBV15 CATSRPGLYEQYF
TRBJ1-6 - - TRBV3-1/TRBV3-2 CASSQNQGSPLHF
TRBJ2-1 TRBD2 - TRBV19 CASSRTSGSYYNEQFF
TRBJ2-1 TRBD1 - TRBV15 CATKEQLGQGNEQFF
TRBJ1-2 - once TRBV19 CASSMDRSTEYTF
TRBJ1-2 - - TRBV28 CASSWGTSNYGYTF
TRBJ1-1 TRBD1 - TRBV16 CASSQSTGAPLEAFF
TRBJ1-2 TRBD1 - TRBV27 CASSRDREGLCF
TRBJ2-2 TRBD1 - TRBV5-1 CASRSGTGISTGELFF